The sequence of this T cell receptor (beta chain) was determined in a study of beta chain features in type 1 diabetes. Sequenced material consisted of expressed TCRB transcripts (all of the isolated RNA was reverse transcribed). Clones were read by immunoSEQ multiplex PCR, and TCRdb kept only the in-frame ones, dropping some. The sample yields approximately 250,000 clones, less than 15% seen once. This clone was observed a few times. The CDR3 contains 14 residues. Germline CDR1 LNHNV, CDR2 YYDKDF (reference sequence). The ends lost 0 bases at V and 6 bases at J; junction bases unmatched: 2. The rearrangement links TRBV15 to TRBJ1-5; 7 positions match TRBD1. Sequenced input: naive CD4+ T cells from blood. This TCR came from a middle-aged woman in good health. CDR3 sequence: CATSREGGGQPQHF. In nucleotides, the CDR3 is TGTGCCACCAGCAGAGAAGGGGGCGGTCAGCCCCAGCATTTT.